These T cell receptor beta chains were read from a single sample in a study of blood T cell repertoires in COVID-19. Method: immunoSEQ multiplex PCR; TCRdb's copy keeps in-frame clones and lacks some. The sample has around 260,000 clones, around four fifths seen once. Specimen: PBMCs or T cells enriched from blood (not recorded which). These receptors originate from a young man with acute COVID-19. Each CDR3 is given with its conserved first and last residue. A D gene is named only where the DNA matches it firmly. Not all rows give a size; the values are once, few, many and, for expanded clones, a class.

v_call	j_call	d_call	clone_size	cdr3_aa	cdr3_nt
TRBV25-1	TRBJ2-3	-	-	CASSDPPRDTQYF	TGTGCCAGCAGTGATCCCCCTAGGGATACGCAGTATTTT
TRBV5-5	TRBJ1-2	-	-	CASSFSPGGPNRHYGYTF	TGTGCCAGCAGCTTCTCCCCTGGGGGCCCGAACCGGCACTATGGCTACACCTTC
TRBV18	TRBJ2-1	TRBD1	-	CASSPQYRGLSSYNEQFF	TGTGCCAGCTCACCACAGTACAGGGGGCTCAGCTCCTACAATGAGCAGTTCTTC
TRBV27	TRBJ2-1	-	-	CASSRQGRDNEQFF	TGTGCCAGCAGTAGACAGGGGAGGGACAATGAGCAGTTCTTC
TRBV24-1	TRBJ2-3	TRBD2	-	CATSDPSGTSGDTQYF	TGTGCCACCAGTGACCCTAGCGGGACCTCCGGGGATACGCAGTATTTT
TRBV6-5	TRBJ2-5	-	-	CASSYRRTQGETQYF	TGTGCCAGCAGTTATCGTCGGACCCAGGGGGAGACCCAGTACTTC
TRBV28	TRBJ1-5	-	-	CASRTLRRGGNQPQHF	TGTGCCAGCAGGACCCTTCGACGGGGGGGCAATCAGCCCCAGCATTTT
TRBV3-1/TRBV3-2	TRBJ2-3	TRBD2	-	CASSQRGPGTSGRADTQYF	TGTGCCAGCAGCCAGAGAGGACCCGGGACTAGCGGGAGGGCAGATACGCAGTATTTT
TRBV19	TRBJ1-3	-	-	CASRTPRGSGNTIYF	TGTGCCAGTAGGACCCCTCGGGGGTCTGGAAACACCATATATTTT
TRBV20-1	TRBJ2-5	-	-	CSAAAQETQYF	TGCAGTGCTGCCGCGCAAGAGACCCAGTACTTC
TRBV19	TRBJ1-5	-	-	CASNSGSHQPQHF	TGTGCCAGTAATTCAGGATCGCATCAGCCCCAGCATTTT
TRBV24-1	TRBJ2-5	-	few	CATSDLPTAGGETQYF	TGTGCCACCAGTGATTTGCCTACCGCAGGGGGGGAGACCCAGTACTTC
TRBV7-2	TRBJ1-6	TRBD1	-	CASGTGQKNSPLHF	TGTGCCAGCGGTACGGGACAGAAAAATTCACCCCTCCACTTT
TRBV28	TRBJ1-6	TRBD1	-	CASSLFGTGNSPLHF	TGTGCCAGCAGTTTGTTCGGGACAGGAAATTCACCCCTCCACTTT
TRBV4-3	TRBJ2-1	-	-	CASSPATGGSYNEQFF	TGCGCCAGCAGCCCTGCTACCGGGGGTTCCTACAATGAGCAGTTCTTC
TRBV3-1/TRBV3-2	TRBJ1-3	-	-	CASSQGGGFSGNTIYF	TGTGCCAGCAGCCAAGGGGGAGGGTTCTCTGGAAACACCATATATTTT
TRBV27	TRBJ2-5	TRBD1	-	CASRSGQRSETQYF	TGTGCCAGCAGATCGGGACAGAGATCAGAGACCCAGTACTTC
TRBV5-1	TRBJ2-3	-	-	CASSLRGMGTDTQYF	TGTGCCAGCAGCTTGAGGGGAATGGGCACAGATACGCAGTATTTT
TRBV4-1	TRBJ1-4	TRBD1	-	CASSQDPPAGGAANEKLFF	TGCGCCAGCAGCCAAGATCCCCCAGCAGGGGGCGCGGCTAATGAAAAACTGTTTTTT
TRBV5-1	TRBJ2-2	-	many	CASSLAGLGGTGELFF	TGTGCCAGCAGCTTGGCTGGTCTCGGAGGGACCGGGGAGCTGTTTTTT
TRBV19	TRBJ2-3	-	-	CASSRERSTDTQYF	TGTGCCAGTAGTCGGGAAAGGAGCACAGATACGCAGTATTTT
TRBV2	TRBJ2-5	TRBD2	once	CASSASGEGTQYF	TGTGCCAGCAGTGCGAGCGGGGAAGGGACCCAGTACTTC
TRBV7-6	TRBJ2-2	-	-	CASSSTYELPGELFF	TGTGCCAGCAGCTCAACCTATGAGTTGCCCGGGGAGCTGTTTTTT
TRBV4-1	TRBJ1-3	-	-	CASSRGPDRSSGNTIYF	TGCGCCAGCAGCCGGGGGCCGGATCGGAGCTCTGGAAACACCATATATTTT